The 20 T cell receptor beta chains in this list originate from one sample, sequenced in a study of T cell responses to AZD1222 COVID-19 vaccine (dated by TCRdb to the early 2020s). Library construction relied on the immunoSEQ multiplex PCR assay. Entries here come from immuneACCESS through TCRdb and include only in-frame sequences with V and J called. Some clones fail to appear in such tables; in the studies checked, an unresolved V gene covers under half of the shortfall, and the cause of the remainder is unknown. In all, the sample holds 140,000 or so clones, and about 86% of those were seen once. The ten largest clones represent around 3.6% of the sample. This sample's time point label indicates: baseline before first vaccination. The sample consisted of peripheral blood, taken on day 0 of AZD1222 vaccination. These receptors were taken from an adult in good health.

The chain recombines TRBV7-2 with TRBJ1-2, with D possibly being TRBD1 (5 bases). The V end lost 4 bases, the J end lost 5 bases, and 11 bases lay between the germline ends. The germline V gene encodes CDR1 SGHTA and CDR2 FQGNSA. The CDR3 sequence is 13 residues long. Written as DNA, the CDR3 is TGTGCCAGCAGCTCCGAGGGACTGTATGGCTACACCTTC. It translates to CASSSEGLYGYTF.

The V and J genes are TRBV15 and TRBJ1-4, with D possibly matching TRBD1 (5 bases). This CDR3 contains 16 residues. Trimming took off 1 base at V and 4 bases at J, with 13 bases between the two ends. Per germline, CDR1 LNHNV and CDR2 YYDKDF (reference sequence). In DNA, the CDR3 is TGTGCCACCAGCAGAGCCCAGGGTAGAGGTAATGAAAAACTGTTTTTT. It encodes CATSRAQGRGNEKLFF.

The chain carries TRBV2 and TRBJ2-7, with TRBD1 as a possible D gene (6 bases). CDR3 size: 14 residues. From germline, CDR1 is SNHLY and CDR2 FYNNEI. Trimming took 8 bases from V and 2 from J, leaving 16 bases between them. In nucleotides, the CDR3 is TGTGCCAGCGAGCAGGGGCTTCGACCCTACGAGCAGTACTTC. Translation gives CASEQGLRPYEQYF.

This clone is a singleton in its sample. V is TRBV7-2 and J is TRBJ2-1, with TRBD1 matching over 7 bases. This CDR3 region has 14 residues. J lost 9 bases, V lost 1 base, and 6 bases had no gene match. CDR1 is SGHTA, CDR2 FQGNSA, per germline. CDR3 in DNA: TGTGCCAGCAGCTTAGTGGACAACAGGGGTGAGCAGTTCTTC. Protein sequence: CASSLVDNRGEQFF. The full variable domain, completed using reference TRBV7-2 and TRBJ2-1, is GAGVSQSPSNKVTEKGKDVELRCDPISGHTALYWYRQSLGQGLEFLIYFQGNSAPDKSGLPSDRFSAERTGGSVSTLTIQRTQQEDSAVYLCASSLVDNRGEQFFGPGTRLTVL.

The rearrangement joins TRBV3-1 (or the pseudogene TRBV3-2) to TRBJ1-1, with D uncertain. Germline V gene lookup returns CDR1 LGHDT and CDR2 YNNKEL (reference sequence). The CDR3 has 11 amino acids. Trimming took 1 base from V and 8 from J, leaving 5 bases between them. The CDR3 DNA follows: TGTGCCAGCAGCCAAGGCCCAGAAGCTTTCTTT. Its translation is CASSQGPEAFF.

The chain joins TRBV6-5 to TRBJ2-1; the D gene is possibly TRBD2 (5 bases). This CDR3 has 15 residues. Trimming took off 6 bases at V and 7 bases at J, with 19 bases between the two ends. The germline CDR1 and CDR2 sequences are MNHEY and SVGAGI. The CDR3 loop is CASSSLRAAGNEQFF. The CDR3 nucleotides are TGTGCCAGCAGCTCCCTGAGGGCAGCTGGGAATGAGCAGTTCTTC.

This chain links TRBV19 with TRBJ2-2; 14 bases are a match to TRBD2. The CDR3 totals 15 residues. From germline, CDR1 is LNHDA and CDR2 SQIVND (reference sequence). V lost 9 bases to trimming and J lost 7 bases; unmatched junction nucleotides: 7. The CDR3 reads CASGGLAGAVGELFF. CDR3 DNA: TGTGCCAGCGGGGGACTAGCGGGAGCAGTCGGGGAGCTGTTTTTT.

The chain recombines TRBV19 with TRBJ2-1; TRBD2 matches at 9 bases. J was trimmed by 7 bases and V by 6 bases; bases with no gene match: 7. Germline assignment: CDR1 LNHDA and CDR2 SQIVND (reference sequence). The CDR3 runs 14 residues. In DNA form, the CDR3 reads TGTGCCAGTAGACCGGGACTAGCCCGGAATGAGCAGTTCTTC. Residues: CASRPGLARNEQFF.

This clone was picked up one time. The chain couples TRBV9 to TRBJ1-6, with TRBD1 identical over 7 bases. CDR1 SGDLS and CDR2 YYNGEE come from the germline V gene. J gave up 7 bases and V 4 bases, and 8 bases lay outside the gene matches. This CDR3 is 15 amino acids long. The CDR3 reads CASSREQGYNSPLHF. The CDR3 nucleotides are TGTGCCAGCAGCAGGGAACAGGGGTACAATTCACCCCTCCACTTT. The full variable domain, with the rest looked up from reference TRBV9 and TRBJ1-6, is DSGVTQTPKHLITATGQRVTLRCSPRSGDLSVYWYQQSLDQGLQFLIQYYNGEERAKGNILERFSAQQFPDLHSELNLSSLELGDSALYFCASSREQGYNSPLHFGNGTRLTVT.

The chain combines TRBV7-2 with TRBJ1-5; a weak D match, TRBD1 (5 bases). Germline CDR1 is SGHTA and CDR2 is FQGNSA. Trimming removed 5 bases at V and 3 bases at J, with 8 bases between. The CDR3 has 13 residues. CDR3 protein: CASSIGVNQPQHF. The CDR3, as DNA: TGTGCCAGCAGCATAGGGGTCAATCAGCCCCAGCATTTT.

The gene calls are TRBV6-2 or TRBV6-3 and TRBJ1-1; no firm D call. V lost 6 bases to trimming and J lost 5 bases, with 22 bases between them. The CDR3 has 16 amino acids. CDR1 is MNHEY, CDR2 SVGEGT, per germline. The CDR3 protein is CASSSLTVSPWTEAFF. The DNA of the CDR3 is TGTGCCAGCAGCTCTCTAACGGTCTCCCCGTGGACTGAAGCTTTCTTT.

The gene calls are TRBV10-3 and TRBJ2-7; 8 bases fit TRBD1. The V gene end was trimmed by 4 bases and the J gene end by 2 bases; junction bases not matched to a gene: 4. This CDR3 region has 14 residues. CDR1 and CDR2 (germline): ENHRY, SYGVKD. The CDR3: CAISVQGATYEQYF. The CDR3 DNA is TGTGCCATCAGTGTCCAGGGGGCAACCTACGAGCAGTACTTC.

The chain recombines TRBV6-1 with TRBJ1-1, with D maybe TRBD1 (5 bases). Trimming removed 4 bases from V and 1 base from J, with 16 bases in between. CDR1 and CDR2 from the germline V gene are MNHNS and SASEGT. The CDR3 consists of 16 residues. CDR3 region: CASSVRGHQPNTEAFF. The CDR3 DNA reads TGTGCCAGCAGTGTAAGGGGTCATCAGCCGAACACTGAAGCTTTCTTT.

The genes are TRBV29-1 and TRBJ2-7; D might be TRBD1 or TRBD2, each matching 5 bases. Germline V gene data show CDR1 as SQVTM and CDR2 as ANQGSEA. The V end was cut by 6 bases, the J end by 6 bases, with 27 bases between. CDR3 length equals 16 residues. In DNA form, the CDR3 reads TGCAGCGTGGGGGATCCTCCGGGACCTTCAGTGGGCGAGCAGTACTTC. It codes for CSVGDPPGPSVGEQYF.

This chain joins TRBV29-1 and TRBJ2-3; no firm D call. Germline V gene sequence: CDR1 SQVTM, CDR2 ANQGSEA. With 4 bases removed from V and 0 bases from J, the gap between germline ends came to 8 bases. The CDR3 is made up of 13 amino acids. The DNA of the CDR3 is TGCAGCGTTGTCAGGATTAGCACAGATACGCAGTATTTT. Its protein is CSVVRISTDTQYF.

The chain is built from TRBV29-1 and TRBJ2-2; D unresolved. The V gene lost 4 bases and the J gene lost 3 bases, with 9 bases spanning the gap. Looked up from germline, CDR1 is SQVTM and CDR2 is ANQGSEA. The CDR3 covers 13 residues. DNA for the CDR3: TGCAGCGTTGCGGCGGCCTACACCGGGGAGCTGTTTTTT. Translating gives CSVAAAYTGELFF.

This chain joins TRBV2 and TRBJ1-3; D is uncertain. V lost 6 bases, J lost 0 bases, and 9 bases lay in between. The CDR3 totals 14 residues. CDR1 SNHLY and CDR2 FYNNEI come from the germline V gene. The CDR3 sequence: CASRSLSSGNTIYF. CDR3 bases: TGTGCCAGCAGGTCACTCTCCTCTGGAAACACCATATATTTT.

For this clone: Within the sample, other DNA sequences also encode this same CDR3. J is TRBJ1-6 and V is TRBV6-5; TRBD1 matches 8 bases. The CDR3 is 15 amino acids. The germline CDR1 and CDR2 sequences are MNHEY and SVGAGI. The junction had 4 bases not matched to a gene; V was cut back by 0 bases and J by 9 bases. The CDR3 protein is CASSYSGQGGSPLHF. The CDR3, as DNA: TGTGCCAGCAGTTACTCTGGACAGGGTGGTTCACCCCTCCACTTT.

This rearrangement joins TRBV24-1 to TRBJ2-1; TRBD2 matches at 11 bases. J was trimmed by 6 bases and V by 3 bases; bases with no gene match: 3. The CDR3 loop spans 15 amino acids. Germline-derived CDR1 and CDR2 are KGHDR and SFDVKD. CDR3 residues: CATSDPTSGSNEQFF. The DNA for the CDR3 is TGTGCCACCAGTGATCCCACTAGCGGGAGCAATGAGCAGTTCTTC.

The chain couples TRBV12-3 or TRBV12-4 to TRBJ1-2; D unclear. V gave up 5 bases and J gave up 6 bases, with 10 bases separating them. This CDR3 has 12 amino acids. The CDR3 bases are TGTGCCAGCAGTCCGGGTTGGGATGGCTACACCTTC. Protein product: CASSPGWDGYTF.